The 5 T cell receptor beta chains presented below share a single source sample, sequenced in a study of cytomegalovirus exposure and HLA in healthy donors. Both 60 Vbeta primers and 13 Jbeta primers went into the PCR. Only in-frame clones appear in the TCRdb table, and some are missing; sequencing was by immunoSEQ multiplex PCR. The table has hundreds of thousands of clones, approximately 79% seen once. The sequencing input was PBMCs. These receptors came from a man aged 18 to 35 in good health and CMV-seronegative.

This clone appeared a single time. The chain recombines TRBV5-8 with TRBJ2-5, with D tentatively TRBD1 (6 bases). The DNA end is a closer match to TRBJ2-7, so the J assignment may be wrong. The germline CDR1 and CDR2 sequences are SGHTS and YDEGEE. The CDR3 sequence is 13 residues long. The CDR3 region is CASRPTGSNEQYF. The CDR3, as DNA: TGTGCCAGCAGGCCTACAGGGTCCAACGAGCAGTACTTC.

The V and J genes are TRBV11-3 and TRBJ2-7; TRBD2 agrees at 10 bases. With 5 bases clipped from V and 4 bases from J, the junction kept 8 bases outside the gene matches. The germline V gene encodes CDR1 SGHNT and CDR2 YENEEA. The CDR3 has 15 residues. CDR3 region: CASSPKGLADYEQYF. The DNA for the CDR3 is TGTGCCAGCAGCCCCAAAGGACTAGCGGATTACGAGCAGTACTTC.

This sequence joins TRBV30 and TRBJ2-7; the match to TRBD1 covers 7 bases. V trimming: 1 base; J trimming: 3 bases; junction bases outside the gene matches: 6. The CDR3 consists of 14 residues. Per the germline V gene, CDR1 is GTSNPN and CDR2 is SVGIG (reference sequence). The CDR3 coding sequence is TGTGCCTGGAGTGCGCTAGGGGGCTACTACGAGCAGTACTTC. Protein product: CAWSALGGYYEQYF.

Of note for this clone: Other nucleotide sequences in the sample specify the same CDR3. The J gene is TRBJ1-1, the V gene TRBV30, with D perhaps matching TRBD1 (5 bases). Trimming pared 0 bases from V and 1 base from J, leaving 12 bases between. Germline CDR1 is GTSNPN and CDR2 is SVGIG (reference sequence). The CDR3 is 15 amino acids. CDR3 amino acids: CAWSVRWGENTEAFF. DNA for the CDR3: TGTGCCTGGAGTGTTCGTTGGGGGGAGAACACTGAAGCTTTCTTT.

The rearrangement joins TRBV30 to TRBJ1-5, with D maybe TRBD1 (5 bases). The germline gives CDR1 GTSNPN, CDR2 SVGIG (reference sequence). This CDR3 spans 13 amino acids. The V end lost 1 base, the J end lost 1 base, and 5 bases lay between the germline ends. CDR3 loop: CAWSGGSNQPQHF. The DNA for the CDR3 is TGTGCCTGGAGTGGGGGCAGCAATCAGCCCCAGCATTTT. The whole variable domain, remainder taken from reference TRBV30 and TRBJ1-5, is SQTIHQWPATLVQPVGSPLSLECTVEGTSNPNLYWYRQAAGRGLQLLFYSVGIGQISSEVPQNLSASRPQDRQFILSSKKLLLSDSGFYLCAWSGGSNQPQHFGDGTRLSIL.